Listed below are T cell receptor beta chains from one sample, sequenced in a study of identical twins. TCRdb reanalysed the 5' RACE reads using MiXCR and keeps one entry per CDR3 protein. The data contain some 300,000 distinct CDR3 sequences, around 12% of them singletons. This sample was also put to use in a study of yellow fever vaccine responses in identical twins.

Sequencing input: CD8+ T cells sorted from blood. Receptors were obtained from a woman aged 18-29 years in good health. Both conserved end residues are part of each CDR3. Each record gives: J gene, clone size, V gene, D gene, CDR3 protein, CDR3 DNA. A D gene is named only where the DNA matches it firmly. Not every row has a clone size; where given, it reads once, few, many or a size class.

TRBJ2-1,NA,TRBV28,NA,CASSGGTEQFF,TGTGCCAGCAGTGGTGGAACTGAGCAGTTCTTC
TRBJ2-3,NA,TRBV4-1,TRBD2,CASSQRWAGDTDTQYF,TGCGCCAGCAGCCAACGCTGGGCGGGAGACACAGATACGCAGTATTTT
TRBJ1-1,many,TRBV4-1,NA,CASSQRGVTEAFF,TGCGCCAGCAGCCAAAGGGGAGTCACTGAAGCTTTCTTT
TRBJ2-5,many,TRBV12-3/TRBV12-4,NA,CASSLIGETQYF,TGTGCCAGCTCCCTTATCGGGGAGACCCAGTACTTC
TRBJ2-2,once,TRBV27,TRBD1,CASSFLTGSSAGELFF,TGTGCCAGCAGTTTCTTGACAGGGTCGTCGGCCGGGGAGCTGTTTTTT
TRBJ2-1,few,TRBV4-2,TRBD2,CASSQDYFGLAPNNEQFF,TGTGCCAGCAGCCAAGATTATTTCGGACTAGCGCCCAACAATGAGCAGTTCTTC
TRBJ2-5,few,TRBV27,NA,CASSSALQGVRETQYF,TGTGCCAGCAGTTCTGCCCTACAGGGTGTCAGGGAGACCCAGTACTTC
TRBJ2-1,NA,TRBV27,NA,CASSEESSYNEQFF,TGTGCCAGCTCTGAAGAGAGCTCCTACAATGAGCAGTTCTTC
TRBJ2-3,NA,TRBV7-2,NA,CASSDPLVGGYTDTQYF,TGTGCCAGCAGCGACCCCTTAGTTGGCGGATACACAGATACGCAGTATTTT
TRBJ2-7,NA,TRBV12-3/TRBV12-4,NA,CASRSGRDEQYF,TGTGCCAGCAGATCCGGGCGCGACGAGCAGTACTTC
TRBJ2-1,NA,TRBV29-1,NA,CSVDTEMSYNEQFF,TGCAGCGTCGATACAGAGATGTCCTACAATGAGCAGTTCTTC
TRBJ2-1,few,TRBV5-1,NA,CASSLDGAAYNEQFF,TGCGCCAGCAGCTTGGATGGGGCGGCCTACAATGAGCAGTTCTTC
TRBJ1-1,few,TRBV11-2,NA,CASSFATGRNTEAFF,TGTGCCAGCAGCTTTGCGACAGGTCGGAACACTGAAGCTTTCTTT
TRBJ1-1,few,TRBV9,NA,CASSTPQGGTEAFF,TGTGCCAGCAGCACCCCTCAAGGCGGGACTGAAGCTTTCTTT
TRBJ2-1,NA,TRBV9,TRBD2,CASTTGELAGYNEQFF,TGTGCCAGCACCACAGGGGAGCTAGCGGGGTACAATGAGCAGTTCTTC
TRBJ2-3,once,TRBV12-3/TRBV12-4,NA,CASSWVSTDTQYF,TGTGCCAGCAGTTGGGTTAGCACAGATACGCAGTATTTT
TRBJ1-2,NA,TRBV7-9,TRBD1,CASSPEGDRGGYTF,TGTGCCAGCAGCCCGGAGGGGGACAGGGGTGGCTACACCTTC
TRBJ1-1,NA,TRBV12-3/TRBV12-4,NA,CASSPTGNEAFF,TGTGCCAGCAGCCCAACAGGGAATGAAGCTTTCTTT
TRBJ2-2,NA,TRBV21-1,NA,CASSKKKGTGTGNTGELFF,TGTGCCAGCAGCAAAAAAAAGGGGACCGGGACAGGGAACACCGGGGAGCTGTTTTTT
TRBJ2-3,NA,TRBV20-1,TRBD2,CSGSIAGGDTQYF,TGCAGTGGGAGTATAGCCGGGGGGGATACGCAGTATTTT
TRBJ2-1,NA,TRBV20-1,NA,CSAEDGNEQFF,TGCAGTGCGGAGGACGGCAATGAGCAGTTCTTC
TRBJ2-7,many,TRBV27,NA,CASGSGRYEQYF,TGTGCCAGCGGCAGTGGACGCTACGAGCAGTACTTC